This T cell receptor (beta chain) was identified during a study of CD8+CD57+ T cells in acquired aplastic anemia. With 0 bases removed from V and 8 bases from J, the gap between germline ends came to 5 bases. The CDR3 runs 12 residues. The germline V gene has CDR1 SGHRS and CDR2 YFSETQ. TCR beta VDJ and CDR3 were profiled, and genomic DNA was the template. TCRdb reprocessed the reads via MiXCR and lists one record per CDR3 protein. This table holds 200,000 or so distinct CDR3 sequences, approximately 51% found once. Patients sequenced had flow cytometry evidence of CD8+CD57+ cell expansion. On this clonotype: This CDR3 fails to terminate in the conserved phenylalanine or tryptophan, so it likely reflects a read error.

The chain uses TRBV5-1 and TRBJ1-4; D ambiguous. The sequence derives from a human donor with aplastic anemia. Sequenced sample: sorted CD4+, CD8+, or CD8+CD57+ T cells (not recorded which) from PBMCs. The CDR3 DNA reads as TGCGCCAGCAGCTTGGGAGGCGAAAAACTGTTTCTT. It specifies CASSLGGEKLFL.